The source of this TCR beta chain is a study of beta chain features in type 1 diabetes. The study, taken as a whole, reports: Patients showed naive, central memory and Treg TCRB repertoires that appeared more similar than those of healthy donors.

Every isolated RNA sample was fully reverse transcribed, so sequencing captured expressed TCRB transcripts. This table comes from immunoSEQ multiplex PCR, and its TCRdb copy is limited to in-frame clones, with some not included. The table shows about 140,000 clones, with less than 11% occurring only once. On this clone itself: Its antigen remains unidentified.

The CDR3 is 16 amino acids. V lost 4 bases to trimming and J lost 2 bases; unmatched junction nucleotides: 7. The germline V gene has CDR1 SGHAT and CDR2 FQNNGV. Averaging around 110 mL, one heparinised blood draw came from each individual donor. Sequencing was done on a sample of naive CD4+ T cells from blood. This receptor was identified in a man younger than 35 in good health. This chain links TRBV11-2 with TRBJ1-5; 8 bases agree with TRBD1. CDR3 coding DNA: TGTGCCAGCAGCTCCACTGCAGGGGGCCGCAATCAGCCCCAGCATTTT. Translated, it gives CASSSTAGGRNQPQHF.